This T cell receptor (beta chain) was documented in a study of PD-L1 blockade in urothelial cancer. In the study overall: Per blood sample, T cells had a median of approximately 150,000.

This clone was observed once. The germline V gene encodes CDR1 MDHEN and CDR2 SYDVKM. The CDR3 is made up of 14 amino acids. V lost 7 bases and J 3 bases, leaving 16 bases between the germline ends. As for time point: pretreatment peripheral blood. The protocol was immunoSEQ multiplex PCR, while the TCRdb copy is restricted to in-frame clones and leaves out a portion. The data contain 100,000 to 150,000 clones, about 81% of them singletons. The sequencing here drew on PBMCs, taken around atezolizumab (anti-PD-L1) treatment. V gene TRBV28 combines with J gene TRBJ2-7, with D maybe TRBD1 (6 bases). This clonotype originated in a man aged 50 to 59 with urothelial cancer. This chain's CDR3 is CASTPAGVDYEQYF. Written as DNA, the CDR3 is TGTGCCAGCACCCCGGCAGGGGTCGACTACGAGCAGTACTTC.